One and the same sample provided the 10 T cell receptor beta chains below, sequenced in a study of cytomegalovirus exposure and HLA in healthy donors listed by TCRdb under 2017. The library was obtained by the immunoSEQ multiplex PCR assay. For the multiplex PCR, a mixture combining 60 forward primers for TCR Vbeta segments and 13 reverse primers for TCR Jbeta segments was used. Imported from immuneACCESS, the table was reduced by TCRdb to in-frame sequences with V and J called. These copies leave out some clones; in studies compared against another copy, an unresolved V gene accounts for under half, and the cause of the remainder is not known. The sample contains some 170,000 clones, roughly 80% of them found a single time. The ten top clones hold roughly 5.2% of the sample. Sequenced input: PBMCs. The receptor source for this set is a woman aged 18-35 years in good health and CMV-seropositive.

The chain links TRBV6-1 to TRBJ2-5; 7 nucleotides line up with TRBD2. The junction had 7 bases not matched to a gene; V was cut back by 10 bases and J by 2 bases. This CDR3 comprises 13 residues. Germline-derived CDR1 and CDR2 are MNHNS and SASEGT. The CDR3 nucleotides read TGTGCCACCCGGGCTAGCGGACAAGAGACCCAGTACTTC. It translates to CATRASGQETQYF.

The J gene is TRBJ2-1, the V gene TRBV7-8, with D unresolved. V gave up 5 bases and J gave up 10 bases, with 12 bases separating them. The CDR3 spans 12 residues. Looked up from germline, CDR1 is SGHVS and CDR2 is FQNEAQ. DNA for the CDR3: TGTGCCAGCAGCACTAATACTGGAGAGCAGTTCTTC. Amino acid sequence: CASSTNTGEQFF.

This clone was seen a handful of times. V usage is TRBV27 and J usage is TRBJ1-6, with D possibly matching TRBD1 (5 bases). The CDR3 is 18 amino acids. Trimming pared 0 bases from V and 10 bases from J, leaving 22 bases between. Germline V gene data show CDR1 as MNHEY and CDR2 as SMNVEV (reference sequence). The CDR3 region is CASSLSVPDSLRASPLHF. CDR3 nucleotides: TGTGCCAGCAGTTTATCGGTCCCCGACAGTTTAAGAGCCTCACCCCTCCACTTT.

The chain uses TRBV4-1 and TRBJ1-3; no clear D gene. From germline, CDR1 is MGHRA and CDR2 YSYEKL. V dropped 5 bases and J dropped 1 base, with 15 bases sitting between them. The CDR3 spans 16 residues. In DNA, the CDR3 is TGCGCCAGCAGCTCGGGAGATTCAAGTTCTGGAAACACCATATATTTT. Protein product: CASSSGDSSSGNTIYF.

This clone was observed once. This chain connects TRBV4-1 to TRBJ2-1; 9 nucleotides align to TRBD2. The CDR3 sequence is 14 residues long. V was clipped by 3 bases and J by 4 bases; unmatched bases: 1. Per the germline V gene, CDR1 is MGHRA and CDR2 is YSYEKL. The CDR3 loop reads CASSQLAGYNEQFF. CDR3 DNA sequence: TGCGCCAGCAGCCAGCTAGCGGGGTACAATGAGCAGTTCTTC.

CDR3 protein: CASSGGAEGEAFF. The CDR3 bases are TGTGCCAGCAGTGGGGGGGCCGAGGGTGAAGCTTTCTTT. V is TRBV7-9 and J is TRBJ1-1; D possibly corresponds to TRBD1 (6 bases). Germline V gene lookup returns CDR1 SEHNR and CDR2 FQNEAQ (reference sequence). The CDR3 runs to 13 residues. V was pared by 6 bases and J by 7 bases, with 15 bases between. Full variable domain (remainder filled in from reference TRBV7-9 and TRBJ1-1): DTGVSQNPRHKITKRGQNVTFRCDPISEHNRLYWYRQTLGQGPEFLTYFQNEAQLEKSRLLSDRFSAERPKGSFSTLEIQRTEQGDSAMYLCASSGGAEGEAFFGQGTRLTVV.

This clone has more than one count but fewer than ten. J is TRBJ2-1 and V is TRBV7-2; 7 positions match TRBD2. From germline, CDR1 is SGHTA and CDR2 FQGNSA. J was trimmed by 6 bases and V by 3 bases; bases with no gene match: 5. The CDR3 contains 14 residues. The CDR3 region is CASSFSGGVNEQFF. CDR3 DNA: TGTGCCAGCAGCTTTTCTGGGGGGGTCAATGAGCAGTTCTTC.

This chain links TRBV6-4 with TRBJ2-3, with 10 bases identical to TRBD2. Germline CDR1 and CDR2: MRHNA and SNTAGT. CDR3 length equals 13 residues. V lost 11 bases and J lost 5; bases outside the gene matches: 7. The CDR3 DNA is TGTGCCTCTAGCGGGGGAGCTGGAGATACGCAGTATTTT. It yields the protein CASSGGAGDTQYF.

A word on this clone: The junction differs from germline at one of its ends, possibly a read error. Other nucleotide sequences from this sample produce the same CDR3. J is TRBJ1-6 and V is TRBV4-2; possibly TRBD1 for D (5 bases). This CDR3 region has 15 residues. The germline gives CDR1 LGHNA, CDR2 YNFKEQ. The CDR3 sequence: CASSQEEWVTGALHF. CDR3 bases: TGTGCCAGCAGCCAAGAGGAGTGGGTTACAGGAGCCCTCCATTTT.

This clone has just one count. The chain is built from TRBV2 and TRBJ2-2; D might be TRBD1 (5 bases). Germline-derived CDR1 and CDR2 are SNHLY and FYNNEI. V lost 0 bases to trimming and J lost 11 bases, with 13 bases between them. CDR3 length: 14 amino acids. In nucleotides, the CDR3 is TGTGCCAGCAGTGAAGCGCTTGGGGCGACAGAGCTGTTTTTT. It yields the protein CASSEALGATELFF.